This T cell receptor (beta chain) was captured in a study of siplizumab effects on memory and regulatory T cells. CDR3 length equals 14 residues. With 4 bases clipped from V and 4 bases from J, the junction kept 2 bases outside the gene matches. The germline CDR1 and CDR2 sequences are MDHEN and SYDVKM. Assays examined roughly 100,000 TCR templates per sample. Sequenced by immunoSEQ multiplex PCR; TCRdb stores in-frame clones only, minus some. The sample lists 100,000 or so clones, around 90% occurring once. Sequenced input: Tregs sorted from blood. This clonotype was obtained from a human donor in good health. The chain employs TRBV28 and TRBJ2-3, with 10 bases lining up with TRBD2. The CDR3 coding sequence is TGTGCCAGCAGTTCTAGCGGGAGTGCAGATACGCAGTATTTT. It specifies CASSSSGSADTQYF. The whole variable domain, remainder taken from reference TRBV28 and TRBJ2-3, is DVKVTQSSRYLVKRTGEKVFLECVQDMDHENMFWYRQDPGLGLRLIYFSYDVKMKEKGDIPEGYSVSREKKERFSLILESASTNQTSMYLCASSSSGSADTQYFGPGTRLTVL.